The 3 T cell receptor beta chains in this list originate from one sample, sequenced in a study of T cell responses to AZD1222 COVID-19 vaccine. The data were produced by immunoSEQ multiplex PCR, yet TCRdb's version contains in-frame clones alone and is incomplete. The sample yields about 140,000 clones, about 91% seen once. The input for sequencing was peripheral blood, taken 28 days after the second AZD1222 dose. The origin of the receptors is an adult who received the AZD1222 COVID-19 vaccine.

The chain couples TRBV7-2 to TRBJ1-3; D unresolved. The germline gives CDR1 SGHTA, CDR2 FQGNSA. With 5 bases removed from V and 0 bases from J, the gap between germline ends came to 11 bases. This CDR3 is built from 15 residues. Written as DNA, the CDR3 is TGTGCCAGCAGCCCACCCACGAGCTCTGGAAACACCATATATTTT. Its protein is CASSPPTSSGNTIYF.

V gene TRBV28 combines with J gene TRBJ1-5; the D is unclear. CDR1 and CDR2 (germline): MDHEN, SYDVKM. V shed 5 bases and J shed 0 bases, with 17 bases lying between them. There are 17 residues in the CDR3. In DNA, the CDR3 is TGTGCCAGCAGTCCCCGATGGGAGCACTATAGCAATCAGCCCCAGCATTTT. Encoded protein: CASSPRWEHYSNQPQHF.

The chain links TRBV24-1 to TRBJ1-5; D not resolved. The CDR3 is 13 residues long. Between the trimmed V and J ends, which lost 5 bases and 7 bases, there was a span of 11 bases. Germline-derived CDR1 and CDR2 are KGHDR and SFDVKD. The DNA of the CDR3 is TGTGCCACCAGTGTGGGTTTACGCCAGCCCCAGCATTTT. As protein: CATSVGLRQPQHF.